These T cell receptor beta chains were read from a single sample in a study of blood T cell repertoires in COVID-19. The data were produced by immunoSEQ multiplex PCR, yet TCRdb's version contains in-frame clones alone and is incomplete. In the table there are almost 200,000 clones, about 90% of which are singletons. The sample was peripheral blood. The origin of the receptors is a woman between 65 and 79 years old with acute or convalescent COVID-19. Both conserved end residues are trimmed from each CDR3. Each record gives: V gene, J gene, D gene, CDR3 protein. The D gene is left open where the match is weak.

>TRBV9|TRBJ2-5|TRBD2
ASSPRLAGGLETQY
>TRBV14|TRBJ1-1|NA
ASSQVWGAEAF
>TRBV11-3|TRBJ1-1|NA
ASSRARGNTEAF
>TRBV7-6|TRBJ1-5|NA
ASSLRDGGDQPQH
>TRBV11-3|TRBJ2-1|TRBD1
ASSSGQGEFSYNEQF
>TRBV19|TRBJ2-1|TRBD2
ASEARLAGYNEQF
>TRBV21-1|TRBJ1-1|NA
ASSTRQGRTEAF
>TRBV6-5|TRBJ2-3|TRBD1
ATRRTGGTDTQY
>TRBV11-2|TRBJ2-1|TRBD1
ASRDPTGIGSEQF
>TRBV28|TRBJ2-7|TRBD2
ASSLQRGAYEQY
>TRBV5-1|TRBJ2-6|TRBD1
ASLGTGNSGANVLT
>TRBV7-8|TRBJ1-2|NA
ASSLEFVADYGYT
>TRBV6-4|TRBJ2-1|NA
ASSPTSHKNEQF
>TRBV11-2|TRBJ2-1|TRBD2
ASSLVSLAGGPGQEQF
>TRBV18|TRBJ2-3|TRBD2
ASSPGLAGAVTDTQY
>TRBV28|TRBJ1-1|TRBD1
ASSPAKGAEVHTEAF
>TRBV7-2|TRBJ1-4|TRBD1
ASRPGTGGNEKLF
>TRBV10-3|TRBJ2-4|NA
AISALAEGGLAKNIQY
>TRBV6-5|TRBJ2-5|NA
ASSWSRGAETQY
>TRBV5-1|TRBJ1-1|NA
ASRYTENTEAF
>TRBV12-5|TRBJ1-3|NA
ASGTGNGNTIY
>TRBV5-1|TRBJ2-1|NA
ASSLMGVAYNEQF
>TRBV3-1/TRBV3-2|TRBJ1-4|NA
ASSGGPREKLF
>TRBV11-3|TRBJ2-3|TRBD2
ASSPGLAGVPGTDTQY
>TRBV6-6|TRBJ1-3|NA
ASTRDGGIIGNTIY
>TRBV6-2/TRBV6-3|TRBJ2-7|TRBD2
ASSPRTSGRGNYEQY
>TRBV19|TRBJ2-3|TRBD2
ASSISGSGGGINTQY
>TRBV19|TRBJ1-4|NA
ASSLAGATNEKLF
>TRBV3-1/TRBV3-2|TRBJ2-1|TRBD2
ASSQVSSGYNEQF
>TRBV18|TRBJ2-4|NA
ASSPVEGVVVNIQY
>TRBV3-1/TRBV3-2|TRBJ1-4|TRBD1
ASSQISGQGNEKLF